These 9 T cell receptor beta chains came from one sample sequenced in a study of STAT5B mutations in CD4+ large granular lymphocyte leukemia. Some clones are missing from TCRdb's copy, which holds only in-frame ones; the method was immunoSEQ multiplex PCR. The data show some 19,000 clones, with 60% to 80% seen just once and about 32% held by the top ten. The specimen sequenced was CD4+ T cells from blood buffy coats. These receptors all stem from a human donor in good health.

This sequence joins TRBV7-9 and TRBJ1-1; TRBD1 is a possible D gene (5 bases). CDR1 is SEHNR and CDR2 is FQNEAQ in the germline V gene (reference sequence). Trimming shortened V by 3 bases and J by 3 bases, and 8 bases separated the two germline ends. CDR3 size: 13 residues. The CDR3 region has the DNA TGTGCCAGCAGCTTGGCAGGGCACACTGAAGCTTTCTTT. Amino acid sequence: CASSLAGHTEAFF. Looking up the rest from reference TRBV7-9 and TRBJ1-1 gives the full variable domain: DTGVSQNPRHKITKRGQNVTFRCDPISEHNRLYWYRQTLGQGPEFLTYFQNEAQLEKSRLLSDRFSAERPKGSFSTLEIQRTEQGDSAMYLCASSLAGHTEAFFGQGTRLTVV.

The rearrangement links TRBV11-2 to TRBJ2-5; D uncertain. There are 13 residues in the CDR3. V shed 1 base and J shed 5 bases, with 8 bases lying between them. Germline CDR1 SGHAT, CDR2 FQNNGV. The CDR3 nucleotides are TGTGCCAGCAGCTTAGGGTTTTCGGAGACCCAGTACTTC. This gives the protein CASSLGFSETQYF.

CDR3 bases: TGTGCCACGGCCCGAGGGGGGGTGGTAGAGACCCAGTACTTC. It is translated as CATARGGVVETQYF. The V call is TRBV6-1, the J call TRBJ2-5; D might be TRBD2 (7 bases). V lost 10 bases and J 4 bases, leaving 19 bases between the germline ends. Looked up from germline, CDR1 is MNHNS and CDR2 is SASEGT. The CDR3 spans 14 residues.

This clone was seen a handful of times. The gene calls are TRBV18 and TRBJ1-2; D gene unclear. V was cut by 5 bases and J by 7 bases, with 8 bases left in between. The CDR3 sequence is 11 residues long. Germline V gene sequence: CDR1 KGHSH, CDR2 LQKENI. The CDR3 loop is CASSSGGGYTF. The CDR3 region has the DNA TGTGCCAGCTCATCGGGTGGTGGCTACACCTTC.

This sequence joins TRBV5-1 and TRBJ1-2, with 8 bases lining up with TRBD1. Germline V gene sequence: CDR1 SGHRS, CDR2 YFSETQ. The V gene end was trimmed by 1 base and the J gene end by 8 bases; junction bases not matched to a gene: 13. The CDR3 length is 16 residues. Written as DNA, the CDR3 is TGCGCCAGCAGCTTGAGTATGGACAGGGCCCTGGGGGGCTACACCTTC. Translated: CASSLSMDRALGGYTF.

The J gene is TRBJ1-1, the V gene TRBV4-1; D unclear. The germline gives CDR1 MGHRA, CDR2 YSYEKL. V was clipped by 0 bases and J by 11 bases, with 19 bases between them. This CDR3 region has 15 residues. CDR3 coding DNA: TGCGCCAGCAGCCAAGATACATATAGCCAGGTTTGGGCTTTCTTT. Its protein product is CASSQDTYSQVWAFF.

This clone was picked up a small number of times. The CDR3 nucleotides read TGTGCCAGCAGCCCGAATGGCGGCTCCTACGAGCAGTACTTC. Protein: CASSPNGGSYEQYF. The rearrangement links TRBV6-6 to TRBJ2-7; D not resolved. The V and J ends lost 6 bases and 0 bases respectively, with 12 bases between them. This CDR3 has 14 amino acids. Germline V gene lookup returns CDR1 MNHNY and CDR2 SVGAGI (reference sequence).

J is TRBJ2-4 and V is TRBV2, with 8 bases that match TRBD1. CDR3 length equals 15 residues. V dropped 4 bases and J dropped 3; count of bases not matched to a gene: 5. CDR1 SNHLY and CDR2 FYNNEI come from the germline V gene. CDR3 amino acids: CASSAPGGGKNIQYF. As DNA, the CDR3 is TGTGCCAGCAGTGCTCCAGGGGGCGGCAAAAACATTCAGTACTTC.

This clone was observed once. The rearrangement joins TRBV19 to TRBJ1-2; D is perhaps TRBD1 (6 bases). The CDR3 runs to 13 residues. V was clipped by 0 bases and J by 7 bases, with 9 bases between them. Germline V gives CDR1 LNHDA, CDR2 SQIVND (reference sequence). CDR3 nucleotide sequence: TGTGCCAGTAGTATAGACAGGGGAGCTGGCTACACCTTC. Protein: CASSIDRGAGYTF.